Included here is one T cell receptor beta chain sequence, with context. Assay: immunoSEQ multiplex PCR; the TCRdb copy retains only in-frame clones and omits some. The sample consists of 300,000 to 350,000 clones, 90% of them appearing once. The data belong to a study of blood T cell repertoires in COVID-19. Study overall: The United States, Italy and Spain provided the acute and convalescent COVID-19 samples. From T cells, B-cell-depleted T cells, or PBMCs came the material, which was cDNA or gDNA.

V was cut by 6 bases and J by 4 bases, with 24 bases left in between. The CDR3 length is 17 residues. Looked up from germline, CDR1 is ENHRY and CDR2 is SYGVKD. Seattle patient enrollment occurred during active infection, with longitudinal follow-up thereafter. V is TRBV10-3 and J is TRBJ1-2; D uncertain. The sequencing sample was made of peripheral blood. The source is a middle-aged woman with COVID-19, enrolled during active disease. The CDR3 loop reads CAISAGRDHSAFYGYTF. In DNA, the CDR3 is TGTGCCATCAGCGCGGGGAGGGATCACAGCGCCTTCTATGGCTACACCTTC.